This entry features one T cell receptor beta chain sequence. This receptor's antigen is unknown. Nothing much larger sits one base from this clone, and base qualities are not available. For this chain, trimming is 2 bases at the V end and 4 bases at the J end, and the number of junction bases without a gene match is 6. Sequences SGHTS (CDR1) and YDEGEE (CDR2) are obtained from the germline V gene. The CDR3 covers 15 residues, taking in both the cysteine and the phenylalanine. The read is trimmed to its CDR3 DNA, 45 bases read in frame from base 1. TCR CDR3 regions were amplified from genomic DNA by multiplex PCR using the deep immunoSEQ assay. Genomic DNA extracted from each cell subset was distributed evenly over all wells of several immunoSEQ 96-well plates, and each plate served as one replicate. For sorted subsets, roughly 0.2 ug genomic DNA, equal to some 28,000 T cell genomes, was loaded into each replicate PCR. The purified libraries were quantified using a Qubit 3.0 fluorometer, sized with a Bioanalyzer 2100, and then quantified again using the KAPA Library Quantification kit. Every immunoSEQ 96-well plate was sequenced on a separate single-read 150-cycle Illumina NextSeq 550 flow cell. Regarding the original processing steps: The immunoSEQ output contained only junctional sequences without quality scores, so filtering could not match that applied to full-length reads. Sequences were annotated with PyIR, a Python wrapper for IgBLAST v1.9, and V/J genes and CDR3 were assigned using IMGT germline references. Reads were removed for weak V/J assignments (E-value above 1e-6), missing CDR3, stop codons, out-of-frame junctions, or ambiguous translated residues. A V3J clonotype was defined by an identical inferred V gene, J gene, and CDR3 amino acid sequence. Percentage overlap between repertoires was computed as shared unique clonotypes divided by the size of the smaller repertoire. Richness of each repertoire was evaluated using RTK rarefaction, the Chao1 estimator, and Recon v2.1 estimates of unobserved clonotypes. Generation probabilities for all TCRbeta clonotypes obtained by the gDNA method from a few donors were computed using OLGA. TCRdb carries this immuneACCESS record with in-frame sequences only. Its versions omit some clonotypes, under half of them owing to an unresolved V gene in the studies checked, with the rest unexplained. D and trimming were read from the DNA, whereas the V and J calls and clone size are those reported in that table. The sample profile shows about 1 million clones; about 75% of them were found once. Jointly, the top ten make up approximately 1.5% of the sample.

This sample was included in a study of shared clonotypes between healthy human individuals (dated by TCRdb to about 2020). The study in broad terms: The cohort comprised a couple of women and a few men aged 18 to 49 years. Leukapheresis yielded between about 0.8 and 9.5 billion PBMCs per donor. For each donor, CD4 naive and CD4 memory were each run on three plates, CD8 naive on two plates, and CD8 memory on one plate. Blood TCR repertoires of 5 or 6 healthy adults were deeply sequenced to estimate repertoire size and the extent of clonotype sharing between individuals. Different laboratories and diverse techniques were used to prepare libraries and sequence TCR repertoires, to increase sequencing depth and limit assay-specific biases. The research as a whole found: Sampling was restricted to blood, and TCR repertoires in tissue are likely to differ from TCR repertoires in blood. Clonotypes shared by all four sorted-subset donors showed higher generation probabilities than non-shared clonotypes. Because the study included only a small number of donors, the genetic and exposure-history diversity represented was limited. Rarefaction of sorted-subset datasets indicated incomplete sequencing despite the large sequencing depth. Sharing across four donors was observed for about 4.8% of naive CD4, over 3% of naive CD8, over 2% of memory CD4, and about 0.39% of memory CD8 clonotypes. Estimated clonotype richness was generally larger for naive than for memory subsets. Pairwise subsampling indicated that sequencing depth was expected to affect the degree of clonotype sharing among donors.

The donors were healthy, HIV-negative adults with no recently reported acute infections or vaccinations. All donors were Caucasian adults living in Nashville, Tennessee, USA. Magnetic negative selection was used to enrich CD4+ T cells, after which naive cells were positively selected on CD45RA and the negative fraction became the memory subset. Blood was obtained by leukapheresis, after which PBMCs were separated by Ficoll-Histopaque density gradient centrifugation and cryopreserved in liquid nitrogen vapor phase. Analytical flow cytometry was used to check the purity and quantity of every magnetically sorted T cell population. Each sorted fraction had its genomic DNA isolated and then quantified by UV absorbance on a Nanodrop 2000c.

The chain is assembled from TRBV5-8 and TRBJ2-7, with TRBD2 matching 10 junction bases. This receptor was identified in a man younger than 35 in good health. The sequenced material came from memory CD4+ T cells sorted from blood. Explained via the paper, the cell subset or site label denotes: CD45RA-negative fraction. The DNA sequence is TGTGCCAGCAGCTTTGCTAGCGGGAGATTGTACGAGCAGTACTTC. Protein translation: CASSFASGRLYEQYF. Here the CDR3 is joined to the reference TRBV5-8 and TRBJ2-7 genes, and the full variable domain is: EAGVTQSPTHLIKTRGQQATLRCSPISGHTSVYWYQQALGLGLQFLLWYDEGEERNRGNFPPRFSGRQFPNYSSELNVNALELEDSALYLCASSFASGRLYEQYFGPGTRLTVT.